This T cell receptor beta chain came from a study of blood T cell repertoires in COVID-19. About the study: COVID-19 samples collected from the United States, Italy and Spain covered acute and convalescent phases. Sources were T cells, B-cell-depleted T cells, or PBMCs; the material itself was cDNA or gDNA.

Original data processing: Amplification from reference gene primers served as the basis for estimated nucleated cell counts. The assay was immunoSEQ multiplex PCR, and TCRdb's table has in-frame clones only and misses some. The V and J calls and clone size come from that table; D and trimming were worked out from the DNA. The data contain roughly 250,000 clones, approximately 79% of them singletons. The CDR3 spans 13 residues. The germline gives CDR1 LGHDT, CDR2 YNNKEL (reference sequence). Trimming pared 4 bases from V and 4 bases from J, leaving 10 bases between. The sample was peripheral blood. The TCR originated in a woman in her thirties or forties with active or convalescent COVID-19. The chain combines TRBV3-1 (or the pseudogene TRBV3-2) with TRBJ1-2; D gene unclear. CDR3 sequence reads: CASSPSGPYGYTF. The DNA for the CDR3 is TGTGCCAGCAGCCCCAGCGGACCCTATGGCTACACCTTC.